This TCR beta chain was identified in a study of graft-versus-host responses after intestinal transplantation. This CDR3 has 13 amino acids. Germline-derived CDR1 and CDR2 are MNHEY and SMNVEV (reference sequence). V lost 5 bases to trimming and J lost 12 bases; unmatched junction nucleotides: 8. Only in-frame clones appear in the TCRdb table, and some are missing; sequencing was by immunoSEQ multiplex PCR. This table holds fewer than 100,000 clones, more than 70% found once. This sample comprised PBMCs, obtained 255 days after intestinal transplant. The chain links TRBV27 to TRBJ2-1; 9 bases are a match to TRBD1. The origin of this receptor is a human patient who received an intestinal transplant, so some T cells may come from the graft donor. The CDR3, as DNA: TGTGCCAGCAGTGTTAACAGGGGGCAGTTGCAGTTCTTC. Its translation is CASSVNRGQLQFF.